The 14 T cell receptor beta chains below all came from one sample that was sequenced in a study of technical replicates of blood from a handful of donors. Clones were read by immunoSEQ multiplex PCR, and TCRdb kept only the in-frame ones, dropping some. The data hold approximately 100,000 clones, with approximately 94% observed a single time. Sequences were obtained from T cells isolated from PBMCs. The receptors here all came from a human donor in good health.

This clone has just one count. The V call is TRBV5-6, the J call TRBJ2-3; no clear D. V lost 2 bases and J lost 6, with 7 bases in between. This CDR3 region has 12 residues. Germline CDR1 is SGHDT and CDR2 is YYEEEE. CDR3 protein: CASSFTEDTQYF. For the CDR3, the DNA is TGTGCCAGCAGCTTTACGGAGGATACGCAGTATTTT.

The V and J genes are TRBV7-6 and TRBJ2-3, with D possibly being TRBD2 (6 bases). The CDR3 runs to 13 residues. The V and J ends lost 6 bases and 0 bases respectively, with 7 bases between them. Germline V CDR1 and CDR2: SGHVS, FNYEAQ. The CDR3 loop is CASSAGSTDTQYF. In nucleotides, the CDR3 is TGTGCCAGCAGTGCGGGGAGCACAGATACGCAGTATTTT.

This clone was picked up one time. V is TRBV15 and J is TRBJ2-5, with TRBD2 as a possible D gene (6 bases). Germline lookup yields CDR1 LNHNV and CDR2 YYDKDF (reference sequence). The CDR3 runs 15 residues. Trimming pared 1 base from V and 2 bases from J, leaving 11 bases between. CDR3: CATSRVPGDQETQYF. CDR3 nucleotide sequence: TGTGCCACCAGCAGAGTCCCGGGAGATCAAGAGACCCAGTACTTC.

The V call is TRBV2, the J call TRBJ2-5, with 7 nucleotides matching TRBD1. The CDR3 is made up of 13 amino acids. CDR1 and CDR2 from the germline V gene are SNHLY and FYNNEI. J lost 1 base, V lost 5 bases, and 1 base had no gene match. The CDR3 protein is CASSYRGQETQYF. For the CDR3, the DNA is TGTGCCAGCAGTTACAGGGGCCAAGAGACCCAGTACTTC.

This clone is a singleton in its sample. V gene TRBV28 combines with J gene TRBJ1-3; possible D gene TRBD1, 6 bases. This CDR3 is 14 amino acids long. Germline V gene sequence: CDR1 MDHEN, CDR2 SYDVKM. Trimming cost V 5 bases and J 3 bases, with 11 bases left between them. The CDR3: CASSRAGVGNTIYF. The CDR3 DNA reads TGTGCCAGCAGTCGCGCAGGGGTTGGAAACACCATATATTTT.

This clone came up once. This chain joins TRBV28 and TRBJ1-3; a possible D gene is TRBD1 (6 bases). V lost 1 base to trimming and J lost 3 bases, with 13 bases between them. This CDR3 comprises 16 residues. Germline CDR1 MDHEN, CDR2 SYDVKM. The chain's CDR3 is CASSLSRGAHGNTIYF. The CDR3 bases are TGTGCCAGCAGTTTATCGCGGGGGGCGCATGGAAACACCATATATTTT.

The chain employs TRBV5-1 and TRBJ2-7; 9 bases are a match to TRBD1. The V gene end was trimmed by 7 bases and the J gene end by 6 bases; junction bases not matched to a gene: 8. The germline V gene has CDR1 SGHRS and CDR2 YFSETQ. The CDR3 has 13 residues. CDR3 amino acids: CASRDRESGEQYF. CDR3 in DNA: TGCGCCAGCCGGGACAGGGAATCAGGCGAGCAGTACTTC.

J is TRBJ1-1 and V is TRBV6-5, with D hard to call. This CDR3 contains 14 residues. Germline V gene sequence: CDR1 MNHEY, CDR2 SVGAGI. V was clipped by 4 bases and J by 5 bases, with 14 bases between them. CDR3 nucleotides: TGTGCCAGCAGTTCCCCGGGCGCGGGGACTGAAGCTTTCTTT. Protein sequence: CASSSPGAGTEAFF.

This clone showed up just once. The chain has TRBV2 and TRBJ1-2, with TRBD1 identical over 8 bases. This CDR3 region has 14 residues. The V and J ends lost 5 bases and 5 bases, in that order; junction bases with no gene match: 7. Germline-derived CDR1 and CDR2 are SNHLY and FYNNEI. CDR3 sequence: CASSNTGGGYGYTF. The CDR3 DNA follows: TGTGCCAGCAGTAATACAGGGGGGGGATATGGCTACACCTTC.

This chain connects TRBV5-8 to TRBJ1-5, with D uncertain. This CDR3 spans 13 amino acids. Germline V gene lookup returns CDR1 SGHTS and CDR2 YDEGEE. V was clipped by 1 base and J by 4 bases, with 6 bases between them. The DNA of the CDR3 is TGTGCCAGCAGCTTGACAGTGAATCAGCCCCAGCATTTT. Translated: CASSLTVNQPQHF.

This chain connects TRBV9 to TRBJ1-1; D call uncertain. This CDR3 comprises 13 residues. V was clipped by 6 bases and J by 0 bases, with 9 bases between them. Germline V gene lookup returns CDR1 SGDLS and CDR2 YYNGEE. The CDR3 region has the DNA TGTGCCAGCACCAGTTCAATGAACACTGAAGCTTTCTTT. Translated: CASTSSMNTEAFF.

This rearrangement joins TRBV12-5 to TRBJ2-7; 10 bases line up with TRBD1. Per germline, CDR1 LGHNT and CDR2 FRNRAP. There are 13 residues in the CDR3. J gave up 3 bases and V 5 bases, and 1 base lay outside the gene matches. The CDR3 spells CASGRDRGYEQYF. The DNA of the CDR3 is TGTGCTAGTGGTCGGGACAGGGGCTACGAGCAGTACTTC. The variable domain in full, completed from reference TRBV12-5 and TRBJ2-7, reads DARVTQTPRHKVTEMGQEVTMRCQPILGHNTVFWYRQTMMQGLELLAYFRNRAPLDDSGMPKDRFSAEMPDATLATLKIQPSEPRDSAVYFCASGRDRGYEQYFGPGTRLTVT.

The rearrangement joins TRBV28 to TRBJ2-7; tentative D call: TRBD2 (6 bases). The CDR3 sequence is 12 residues long. Between the trimmed V and J ends, which lost 6 bases and 6 bases, there was a span of 12 bases. CDR1 and CDR2 (germline): MDHEN, SYDVKM. CDR3 sequence (DNA): TGTGCCAGCAGGCCGGAGGGGACCGAGCAGTACTTC. It is translated as CASRPEGTEQYF.

A single count supports this clone. V gene TRBV13 combines with J gene TRBJ2-3; 13 bases are shared with TRBD2. Germline V gene sequence: CDR1 PRHDT, CDR2 FYEKMQ (reference sequence). The CDR3 extends over 18 amino acids. V lost 0 bases and J lost 3; bases outside the gene matches: 6. The CDR3 DNA reads TGTGCCAGCAGCTTAGGACTAGCGGGGGGGCCTCGTACAGATACGCAGTATTTT. Amino acid sequence: CASSLGLAGGPRTDTQYF.